This paragraph reports one TCR beta chain. Its antigen is unknown. Method: immunoSEQ multiplex PCR; TCRdb's copy keeps in-frame clones and lacks some. The profile shows 30,000 to 35,000 clones, around 82% of them singletons. This entry is derived from a study of PD-1 blockade in classical Hodgkin lymphoma. Brentuximab vedotin exposure varied among the patients, all of whom had relapsed after autologous stem cell transplantation. The study's findings and limits: A significant rise in TCR diversity by C4D1 was seen for CD4+ but not CD8+ cells.

This clonotype was sampled from a human donor with classical Hodgkin lymphoma. The sample here was peripheral blood mononuclear cells (PBMCs), taken at baseline.

The CDR3 spells CASSATGYTQYF. CDR3 coding DNA: TGTGCCAGTAGTGCCACAGGGTATACGCAGTATTTT. This rearrangement joins TRBV19 to TRBJ2-3, with a possible D match to TRBD1 (6 bases). This CDR3 spans 12 amino acids. V was shortened by 5 bases and J by 7 bases, with 10 bases between the two germline ends. Germline CDR1 and CDR2: LNHDA and SQIVND (reference sequence).